These T cell receptor beta chains were read from a single sample in a study of regulatory T cells in long-lasting Graves disease. MiXCR, run by TCRdb on the multiplex PCR reads, gives a single entry per CDR3 protein. Here the sample spans roughly 300,000 distinct CDR3 sequences, 20% to 25% being singletons. The starting material was peripheral blood mononuclear cells (PBMCs), obtained when the disease was refractory, from a patient treated with antithyroid drugs. The origin of the receptors is a female donor with Graves disease. Both conserved end residues are part of each CDR3. Fields, in order: D gene, J gene, V gene, clone size, CDR3 DNA, CDR3 protein. The D gene is left open where the match is weak. Part of the rows lack a size; the others show once, few, many or a class for expanded clones.

TRBD2 TRBJ2-1 TRBV10-3 . TGTGCCATCAGTGAGTTAGCGGGAGGAGCCAATGAGCAGTTCTTC CAISELAGGANEQFF
TRBD2 TRBJ2-2 TRBV4-3 . TGCGCCAGCAGCCAAGAGGGGCCTAGCGGGATTGGGGAGCTGTTTTTT CASSQEGPSGIGELFF
. TRBJ2-7 TRBV7-9 . TGTGCCAGCAGCCTTATGGCGGGGGCGAAGGACGAGCAGTACTTC CASSLMAGAKDEQYF
. TRBJ2-5 TRBV12-3/TRBV12-4 . TGTGCCAGCAGTTCGACAGAAGAGACCCAGTACTTC CASSSTEETQYF
. TRBJ2-7 TRBV2 many TGTGCCAGCAAGCGGAACAACTACGAGCAGTACTTC CASKRNNYEQYF
TRBD1 TRBJ1-2 TRBV28 many TGTGCCAGCAGTGGGGCTGTGGCCGTCATTTTCGACAGGGGCCGAGCTAACTATGGCTACACCTTC CASSGAVAVIFDRGRANYGYTF
. TRBJ2-1 TRBV28 few TGTGCCAGCAGTTTGTACGGGACCTACAATGAGCAGTTCTTC CASSLYGTYNEQFF
. TRBJ1-5 TRBV5-4 . TGTGCCAGCAGCTTTGGGGGCCGTAGCAATCAGCCCCAGCATTTT CASSFGGRSNQPQHF
TRBD1 TRBJ2-3 TRBV19 few TGTGCCAGTAGTCCTACTCGGGGACAGGCAAGCACAGATACGCAGTATTTT CASSPTRGQASTDTQYF
. TRBJ1-5 TRBV10-3 many TGTGCCATCGGCGGTGCGAGCAATCAGCCCCAGCATTTT CAIGGASNQPQHF
TRBD1 TRBJ1-1 TRBV5-6 many TGTGCCAGCAGCTCCACCGGACAGGGAAACTGGCGTGAAGCTTTCTTT CASSSTGQGNWREAFF
. TRBJ2-5 TRBV9 many TGTGCCAGCAGCGCCTCCTCCTTAGGGGACCGGGAGACCCAGTACTTC CASSASSLGDRETQYF
. TRBJ1-2 TRBV28 many TGTGCCAGCAGTGTCGATCAGGGTAACTATGGCTACACCTTC CASSVDQGNYGYTF
TRBD1 TRBJ1-5 TRBV6-2/TRBV6-3 few TGTGCCAGCAGCTCACTTCGGACAGGGGGCGCAAAGAAGGATCAGCCCCAGCATTTT CASSSLRTGGAKKDQPQHF
. TRBJ1-1 TRBV28 many TGTGCCAGCAGTCCACACGGACAGCCACAGAACACTGAAGCTTTCTTT CASSPHGQPQNTEAFF
. TRBJ2-5 TRBV28 many TGTGCCAGCAAAACTGGGGGGGCGGGGGAGACCCAGTACTTC CASKTGGAGETQYF
TRBD2 TRBJ2-5 TRBV5-1 . TGCGCCAGCAGCTTTCCCGGACTAGCGGGGGAAGAGACCCAGTACTTC CASSFPGLAGEETQYF
. TRBJ2-5 TRBV10-1 many TGCGCCAGCAGTGAAGGACAGCAAGAGACCCAGTACTTC CASSEGQQETQYF
. TRBJ2-7 TRBV27 once TGTGCCAAACGAAGGGGCTCCTCTTGGGAGCAGTACTTC CAKRRGSSWEQYF
TRBD1 TRBJ1-2 TRBV7-8 many TGTGCCAGCAGCTTAGAGTGGGACAGGGATGGCTACACCTTC CASSLEWDRDGYTF
TRBD1 TRBJ2-5 TRBV18 few TGTGCCAGCTCACAGCAGACAGGGTACGAAGAGACCCAGTACTTC CASSQQTGYEETQYF
. TRBJ2-5 TRBV3-1 . TGTGCCAGCAGCCAAGATCCGGGGGGCCGAGAGACCCAGTACTTC CASSQDPGGRETQYF
. TRBJ1-4 TRBV11-2 many TGTGCCAGCAGCCCGACCGATGTAGGCGGGCTGTTTTTT CASSPTDVGGLFF
. TRBJ2-7 TRBV6-1 few TGTGCCAGCAAGGTCGGCTACGAGCAGTACTTC CASKVGYEQYF
. TRBJ2-6 TRBV6-1 many TGTGCCAGCAGACAAAGCAGTGTGGCCACTGGGGCCAACGTCCTGACTTTC CASRQSSVATGANVLTF
. TRBJ1-1 TRBV19 . TGTGCCAGTAGAGGGAGTTTTTGGAACACTGAAGCTTTCTTT CASRGSFWNTEAFF
TRBD2 TRBJ2-7 TRBV11-2 . TGTGCCAGCAGCTCAGGACTAGCGGAGTCCTACGAGCAGTACTTC CASSSGLAESYEQYF
TRBD1 TRBJ1-5 TRBV6-1 . TGTGCCAGCAGTACAGGGGTCTATAGCAATCAGCCCCAGCATTTT CASSTGVYSNQPQHF
TRBD1 TRBJ2-7 TRBV4-1 . TGCGCCAGCAGCTCCTCGGTCCGGGACAGGGGAGACGAGCAGTACTTC CASSSSVRDRGDEQYF
. TRBJ1-2 TRBV19 . TGTGCCAGCCGCCTGACAGCTACTAACTATGGCTACACCTTC CASRLTATNYGYTF
. TRBJ2-2 TRBV6-1 few TGTGCCAGCACTTGGGGCGGTGGAGCGGTGAACACCGGGGAGCTGTTTTTT CASTWGGGAVNTGELFF
. TRBJ1-5 TRBV12-3/TRBV12-4 many TGTGCCAGCAGATTGGGAGGTCAGCCCCAGCATTTT CASRLGGQPQHF
. TRBJ1-2 TRBV2 many TGTGCCAGCAGGAAGTTACTGGGGCCAGGCTATGGCTACACCTTC CASRKLLGPGYGYTF
TRBD2 TRBJ2-1 TRBV20-1 . TGCAGTGCTTATCACGGACTAGCCTATAATGAGCAGTTCTTC CSAYHGLAYNEQFF
. TRBJ1-4 TRBV5-1 few TGCGCCAGCAGCTTGGGAACCAGACACCAGAATGAAAAACTGTTTTTT CASSLGTRHQNEKLFF
TRBD2 TRBJ2-1 TRBV7-8 few TGTGCCAGCAGCCCATCTCTAGCGGGGCAGTTCTTC CASSPSLAGQFF
TRBD2 TRBJ2-5 TRBV12-5 . TGTGCTAGTGGTTTGGGGGGGGGGGAGACCCAGTACTTC CASGLGGGETQYF
. TRBJ2-7 TRBV10-3 many TGTGCCATCAGTGAGTCAGGCTCCTACGAGCAGTACTTC CAISESGSYEQYF
TRBD2 TRBJ2-5 TRBV5-8 many TGTGCCAGCAGCCCGGGAACTAGCGGGGACAGAGAGACCCAGTACTTC CASSPGTSGDRETQYF
TRBD2 TRBJ2-7 TRBV28 many TGTGCCAGCAGTTTGACTAGCGGGAGTTTGTACGAGCAGTACTTC CASSLTSGSLYEQYF
. TRBJ1-6 TRBV25-1 . TGTGCCAGCAAAGGCGCCAATTCACCCCTCCACTTT CASKGANSPLHF
TRBD2 TRBJ2-1 TRBV4-1 . TGCGCCAGCAGCCAAAGAGCTAGCGGGAGTAAGGATGAGCAGTTCTTC CASSQRASGSKDEQFF
TRBD1 TRBJ1-2 TRBV11-2 few TGTGCCAGCAGCCAGAGGGGACAGACCTATGGCTACACCTTC CASSQRGQTYGYTF
TRBD2 TRBJ2-2 TRBV29-1 few TGCAGCGTTGAGGTCAGCGGGGGGCTAGCGGGAGAATCCGGGGAGCTGTTTTTT CSVEVSGGLAGESGELFF